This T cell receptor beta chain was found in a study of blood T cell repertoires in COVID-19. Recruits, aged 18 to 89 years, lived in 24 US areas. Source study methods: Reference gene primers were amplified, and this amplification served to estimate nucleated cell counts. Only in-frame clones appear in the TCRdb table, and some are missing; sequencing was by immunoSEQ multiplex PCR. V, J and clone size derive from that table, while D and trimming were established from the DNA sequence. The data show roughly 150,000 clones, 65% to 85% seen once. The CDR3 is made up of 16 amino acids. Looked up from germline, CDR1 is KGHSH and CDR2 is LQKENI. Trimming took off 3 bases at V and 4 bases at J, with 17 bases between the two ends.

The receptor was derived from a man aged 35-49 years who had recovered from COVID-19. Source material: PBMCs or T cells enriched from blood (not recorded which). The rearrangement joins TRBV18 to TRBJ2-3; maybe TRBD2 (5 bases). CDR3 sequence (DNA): TGTGCCAGCTCACCGCGAGGCCACATCGGGGCAGATACGCAGTATTTT. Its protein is CASSPRGHIGADTQYF.